The 21 T cell receptor beta chains below come from one sample, sequenced in a study of breast tumors, draining lymph nodes, adjacent tissues. Breast cancer patients provided tissue from their axillary draining lymph nodes. TCRdb re-derived calls from the multiplex PCR reads in MiXCR, one entry per CDR3 protein. The top ten clones hold 1.3% to 1.5% of a sample with around 230,000 distinct CDR3 sequences, about 30% of them seen once. Sequencing input: axillary lymph node tissue. These receptors were obtained from a female donor with breast cancer. Some clones in this sample may be carry-over from other donors' samples.

Ten or more counts support this clonotype. Germline and junction disagree at one end, which may indicate a read error. The V and J genes are TRBV29-1 and TRBJ2-5; D call uncertain. Germline CDR1 and CDR2: SQVTM and ANQGSEA. The CDR3 sequence is 12 residues long. The DNA of the CDR3 is TGCAGCGTTGGTGTAGGAAGAGAGAGCCAGTACTTC. It yields the protein CSVGVGRESQYF.

The chain links TRBV9 to TRBJ1-1; maybe TRBD1 (6 bases). This CDR3 is 14 amino acids long. Germline lookup yields CDR1 SGDLS and CDR2 YYNGEE. Trimming removed 3 bases from V and 4 bases from J, with 13 bases in between. The CDR3 loop reads CASSETTGRTEAFF. DNA for the CDR3: TGTGCCAGCAGCGAGACTACAGGGCGCACTGAAGCTTTCTTT.

The chain uses TRBV24-1 and TRBJ1-1; D perhaps matches TRBD1 (5 bases). The CDR3 consists of 13 residues. V was cut by 7 bases and J by 4 bases, with 12 bases left in between. The germline V gene has CDR1 KGHDR and CDR2 SFDVKD. The CDR3 loop reads CATRGWRGTEAFF. CDR3 nucleotide sequence: TGTGCCACCAGGGGTTGGAGGGGCACTGAAGCTTTCTTT.

This chain links TRBV7-9 with TRBJ2-1; 7 bases map to TRBD2. From germline, CDR1 is SEHNR and CDR2 FQNEAQ (reference sequence). V lost 8 bases, J lost 9 bases, and 1 base stayed unmatched. The CDR3 loop spans 10 amino acids. The CDR3 nucleotides are TGTGCCAGCGGCGGGAGTGAGCAGTTCTTC. Amino acids: CASGGSEQFF.

There are many counts of this clonotype. The gene calls are TRBV10-3 and TRBJ2-1; D not resolved. V was trimmed by 2 bases and J by 9 bases, leaving 14 bases between them. The CDR3 totals 14 residues. Germline CDR1 is ENHRY and CDR2 is SYGVKD. The CDR3, as DNA: TGTGCCATCAGTGAGCAAGGTGGGATGGGTGAGCAGTTCTTC. Translation: CAISEQGGMGEQFF.

This chain links TRBV11-3 with TRBJ2-3; 8 positions match TRBD2. Trimming took 5 bases from V and 5 from J; bases not matched to a gene: 6. The germline V gene encodes CDR1 SGHNT and CDR2 YENEEA. This CDR3 is 14 amino acids long. This chain's CDR3 is CASSGGRMRDTQYF. The CDR3 region has the DNA TGTGCCAGCAGCGGCGGGAGGATGCGAGATACGCAGTATTTT. The full variable domain, in which reference TRBV11-3 and TRBJ2-3 provide the parts outside the CDR3, is EAGVVQSPRYKIIEKKQPVAFWCNPISGHNTLYWYLQNLGQGPELLIRYENEEAVDDSQLPKDRFSAERLKGVDSTLKIQPAELGDSAVYLCASSGGRMRDTQYFGPGTRLTVL.

The chain joins TRBV4-2 to TRBJ2-5; 8 bases match TRBD1. J lost 4 bases, V lost 5 bases, and 3 bases had no gene match. Germline CDR1 is LGHNA and CDR2 is YNFKEQ. The CDR3 loop spans 13 amino acids. CDR3 region: CASSYDRGETQYF. DNA for the CDR3: TGTGCCAGCAGCTACGACAGGGGAGAGACCCAGTACTTC.

This clonotype was counted at least ten times. The chain links TRBV18 to TRBJ2-7, with 14 bases that match TRBD2. This CDR3 is built from 16 residues. The V segment lost 4 bases and the J segment 7 bases; nucleotides outside the gene matches: 9. The germline gives CDR1 KGHSH, CDR2 LQKENI. The CDR3 region has the DNA TGTGCCAGCTCACGAGGGACTAGCGGGAGTCTCGGGGAGCAGTACTTC. This gives the protein CASSRGTSGSLGEQYF.

The chain couples TRBV3-1 to TRBJ2-2; 14 nucleotides line up with TRBD2. CDR1 is LGHDT and CDR2 is YNNKEL in the germline V gene (reference sequence). V dropped 8 bases and J dropped 3; count of bases not matched to a gene: 11. CDR3 length: 18 amino acids. The CDR3 region is CASSPGTSGSWYTGELFF. DNA of the CDR3: TGTGCCAGCTCCCCAGGGACTAGCGGGAGTTGGTACACCGGGGAGCTGTTTTTT.

This clonotype was picked up many times. The gene calls are TRBV29-1 and TRBJ2-5; 7 bases match TRBD1. CDR1 and CDR2 (germline): SQVTM, ANQGSEA. There are 13 residues in the CDR3. With V trimmed by 4 bases and J by 4 bases, 6 bases remained unmatched. This chain's CDR3 is CSVVGQSGETQYF. The CDR3 region has the DNA TGCAGCGTTGTGGGACAGTCAGGAGAGACCCAGTACTTC.

This chain joins TRBV15 and TRBJ1-5, with 8 bases fitting TRBD1. Germline V CDR1 and CDR2: LNHNV, YYDKDF (reference sequence). The CDR3 runs to 17 residues. Losses at the gene ends were 1 base for V and 4 bases for J; bases not matched to a gene: 9. This CDR3 is CATSRGGQGTRNQPQHF. The DNA for the CDR3 is TGTGCCACCAGCAGAGGCGGACAGGGTACGAGGAATCAGCCCCAGCATTTT.

A few counts support this clonotype. The rearrangement uses TRBV12-3 or TRBV12-4 and TRBJ2-2; no reliable D call. This CDR3 region has 14 residues. V lost 3 bases, J lost 1 base, and 6 bases lay in between. The CDR3 DNA is TGTGCCAGCAGTTTCCTGCGGAACACCGGGGAGCTGTTTTTT. It codes for CASSFLRNTGELFF.

There are many counts of this clonotype. The chain carries TRBV7-2 and TRBJ2-7, with TRBD1 matching 9 bases. The CDR3 length is 16 residues. Germline V CDR1 and CDR2: SGHTA, FQGNSA. Trimming cost V 1 base and J 5 bases; bases outside gene matches: 9. The CDR3 DNA reads TGTGCCAGCAGCTTAGTCGGGGGACAGGGAACCCACGAGCAGTACTTC. Translated, it gives CASSLVGGQGTHEQYF.

This chain links TRBV29-1 with TRBJ2-7; TRBD1 matches 7 bases. The V and J ends lost 8 bases and 2 bases, in that order; junction bases with no gene match: 3. Germline V gene data show CDR1 as SQVTM and CDR2 as ANQGSEA. This CDR3 has 11 amino acids. CDR3 nucleotide sequence: TGCAGCTTGGGGACAGCCTACGAGCAGTACTTC. Translating it yields CSLGTAYEQYF.

This clonotype came up a few times. This may come from a read error, since a much larger clone is one base off. The chain uses TRBV20-1 and TRBJ2-3, with 7 bases lining up with TRBD1. CDR3 length equals 14 residues. CDR1 is DFQATT, CDR2 SNEGSKA, per germline (reference sequence). The CDR3 sequence: CSAWAGTGTATQYF. CDR3 coding DNA: TGCAGTGCTTGGGCAGGGACGGGGACAGCTACGCAGTATTTT.

This clonotype was counted ten times or more. The V and J genes are TRBV24-1 and TRBJ1-3, with a weak D call TRBD1 (5 bases). V dropped 6 bases and J dropped 7 bases, with 12 bases sitting between them. CDR1 is KGHDR and CDR2 is SFDVKD in the germline V gene. The CDR3 is 13 amino acids. In DNA form, the CDR3 reads TGTGCCACCAGTCCAGACAGAGGGAACACCATATATTTT. It translates to CATSPDRGNTIYF.

This chain uses TRBV24-1 with TRBJ1-1, with 8 bases that match TRBD1. The CDR3 extends over 15 amino acids. CDR1 and CDR2 from the germline V gene are KGHDR and SFDVKD. The junction had 7 bases not matched to a gene; V was cut back by 7 bases and J by 1 base. The DNA for the CDR3 is TGTGCCACCAGAGGACAGGGAGGGGGGAACACTGAAGCTTTCTTT. Amino acid sequence: CATRGQGGGNTEAFF.

There are many counts of this clonotype. Compared with germline, one end of the junction differs, possibly owing to a read error. This chain connects TRBV5-1 to TRBJ1-4; D is uncertain. Germline CDR1 SGHRS, CDR2 YFSETQ. The CDR3 is 13 residues long. This CDR3 reads CASSLLHGENLFF. Here the CDR3 DNA reads TGCGCCAGCAGCCTGTTACACGGTGAAAACCTGTTTTTT.

This clonotype was recorded many times. V is TRBV20-1 and J is TRBJ1-4; TRBD1 matches 8 bases. The CDR3 consists of 13 residues. Germline V lookup: CDR1 DFQATT, CDR2 SNEGSKA (reference sequence). The ends lost 6 bases at V and 7 bases at J; junction bases unmatched: 7. CDR3 coding DNA: TGCAGTGCGATAGGACAGGGCGGTGAAAAACTGTTTTTT. Translated, it gives CSAIGQGGEKLFF.

The V gene is TRBV11-2, the J gene TRBJ2-5; tentatively, D is TRBD1 or TRBD2 (5 bases each). The CDR3 consists of 16 residues. Between the trimmed V and J ends, which lost 2 bases and 2 bases, there was a span of 15 bases. Germline CDR1 is SGHAT and CDR2 is FQNNGV. The CDR3 reads CASSLCIGAPQETQYF. CDR3 coding DNA: TGTGCCAGCAGCTTATGTATCGGGGCGCCACAAGAGACCCAGTACTTC.

Comment on this clonotype: A read error may produce the germline difference seen at one junction end. V gene TRBV2 combines with J gene TRBJ2-1; 7 bases are a match to TRBD1. Germline V gene sequence: CDR1 SNHLY, CDR2 FYNNEI. The CDR3 consists of 16 residues. CDR3 bases: TGTGCCGGCAGTCCATCAACAGGGGCAGGATACAATGAGCAGTTCTTC. Translated, it gives CAGSPSTGAGYNEQFF.